The 30 T cell receptor beta chains below come from one sample, sequenced in a study of T cells in Graves' hyperthyroidism and ophthalmopathy. RNA transcripts served as the template for amplifying TCR beta CDR3 regions. A first-round RT-PCR of the TCR CDR3 used the HTBI primer set. TCRdb passed the multiplex PCR reads through MiXCR, listing each CDR3 protein once. The sample has about 95,000 distinct CDR3 sequences; 40% are singletons. The sample comprised peripheral blood or thyroid tissue (not recorded which). The receptors were sampled from a woman aged 25 to 39 with Graves' hyperthyroidism.

This clonotype has more than one count but fewer than ten. This chain connects TRBV28 to TRBJ1-5, with D possibly being TRBD1 (5 bases). Germline CDR1 MDHEN, CDR2 SYDVKM. Trimming took off 2 bases at V and 6 bases at J, with 17 bases between the two ends. CDR3 length equals 16 residues. CDR3 nucleotides: TGTGCCAGCAGTTTAGGATATGGTCAGGGAGCTCAGCCCCAGCATTTT. Protein product: CASSLGYGQGAQPQHF.

In this sample, this clonotype turned up once. This chain uses TRBV6-5 with TRBJ1-3, with unresolved D. V was pared by 7 bases and J by 7 bases, with 20 bases between. The CDR3 consists of 15 residues. CDR1 MNHEY and CDR2 SVGAGI come from the germline V gene. The CDR3 DNA sequence: TGTGCCAGCATCTACGGAGGAGGGTTTACGAACACCATATATTTT. Its protein is CASIYGGGFTNTIYF.

There are many counts of this clonotype. For the CDR3, the DNA is TGCAGTGCTACAGGAGGGTCGGGTTCCTACGAGCAGTACTTC. Amino acids: CSATGGSGSYEQYF. The chain recombines TRBV20-1 with TRBJ2-7, with D perhaps TRBD2 (6 bases). The CDR3 totals 14 residues. V was cut by 4 bases and J by 1 base, with 14 bases left in between. Germline assignment: CDR1 DFQATT and CDR2 SNEGSKA (reference sequence).

A remark on this clonotype: A much larger clone lies a single base off, so this may be a read error. The CDR3 carries no conserved terminal phenylalanine or tryptophan, so it likely arises from a read error. The rearrangement links TRBV9 to TRBJ2-7, with TRBD2 matching 11 bases. J gave up 6 bases and V 4 bases, and 6 bases lay outside the gene matches. The CDR3 is 14 amino acids. The germline V gene encodes CDR1 SGDLS and CDR2 YYNGEE. CDR3 in amino acids: CASSPLAGGFEQYL. The CDR3 region has the DNA TGTGCCAGCAGCCCGCTAGCGGGAGGCTTCGAGCAGTACCTC.

Concerning this clonotype: A read error is possible here, since a much larger clone lies one base away. This chain connects TRBV28 to TRBJ2-7; TRBD1 might be the D (5 bases). Per the germline V gene, CDR1 is MDHEN and CDR2 is SYDVKM. This CDR3 contains 13 residues. CDR3 in DNA: TGTGCCGGCAGCCCCAACCTTAGGGGCCAAGCAAGTTTC. Residues: CAGSPNLRGQASF.

This clonotype was found many times. Here the CDR3 DNA reads TGTGCCAGCGGGATCAGGGGGCGGCACACTGAAGCTTTCTTT. Translated: CASGIRGRHTEAFF. The chain links TRBV11-1 to TRBJ1-1, with TRBD1 matching over 8 bases. The CDR3 extends over 14 amino acids. Germline-derived CDR1 and CDR2 are SGHAT and FQDESV (reference sequence). V trimming: 8 bases; J trimming: 3 bases; junction bases outside the gene matches: 8.

To note about this clonotype: This may arise from a read error, as a much more abundant clone is one base away. CDR3 protein: CASRERTGGTEAFF. CDR3 in DNA: TGTGCCAGCAGGGAGCGGACAGGAGGCACTGAAGCTTTCTTT. This chain links TRBV25-1 with TRBJ1-1, with TRBD1 matching over 7 bases. Losses at the gene ends were 6 bases for V and 4 bases for J; bases not matched to a gene: 8. The CDR3 contains 14 residues. Germline V CDR1 and CDR2: MGHDK, SYGVNS.

This clonotype was seen only once. The V call is TRBV15, the J call TRBJ1-2, with D tentatively TRBD1 (5 bases). This CDR3 comprises 12 residues. Germline CDR1 is LNHNV and CDR2 is YYDKDF (reference sequence). The V end lost 2 bases, the J end lost 8 bases, and 9 bases lay between the germline ends. The CDR3 sequence: CATSRSRDGYTF. Here the CDR3 DNA reads TGTGCCACCAGCAGAAGTAGGGACGGCTACACCTTC.

This clonotype has ten or more counts. The chain is built from TRBV9 and TRBJ2-5; TRBD2 aligns across 7 bases. The CDR3 totals 15 residues. Germline V gene data show CDR1 as SGDLS and CDR2 as YYNGEE. With 0 bases clipped from V and 4 bases from J, the junction kept 6 bases outside the gene matches. CDR3 in amino acids: CASSVDSGRGETQYF. The CDR3 region has the DNA TGTGCCAGCAGCGTAGATAGCGGGCGGGGAGAGACCCAGTACTTC.

There are many counts of this clonotype. The gene calls are TRBV7-9 and TRBJ1-2; TRBD1 might be the D (5 bases). The germline CDR1 and CDR2 sequences are SEHNR and FQNEAQ (reference sequence). The CDR3 has 14 amino acids. Trimming removed 7 bases from V and 10 bases from J, with 22 bases in between. CDR3 in DNA: TGTGCCAGCACCGCAACAAGTACAGGCGGCTACTACACCTTC. The encoded protein is CASTATSTGGYYTF.

The rearrangement links TRBV10-3 to TRBJ2-5; 10 bases match TRBD1. The CDR3 contains 16 residues. V lost 4 bases, J lost 7 bases, and 12 bases stayed unmatched. The germline gives CDR1 ENHRY, CDR2 SYGVKD. CDR3 sequence: CAISGRQGAIGGTQYF. Here the CDR3 DNA reads TGTGCCATCAGTGGTCGACAGGGGGCGATCGGGGGGACCCAGTACTTC.

The CDR3 loop reads CASSYVPGSTDTQYF. DNA of the CDR3: TGTGCCAGCAGTTACGTTCCGGGGAGCACAGATACGCAGTATTTT. This sequence joins TRBV6-5 and TRBJ2-3; a weak D match, TRBD2 (5 bases). V gave up 2 bases and J gave up 0 bases, with 9 bases separating them. CDR3 length equals 15 residues. CDR1 and CDR2 from the germline V gene are MNHEY and SVGAGI.

This clonotype was observed many times. The rearrangement uses TRBV20-1 and TRBJ2-3; D gene unclear. This CDR3 has 13 residues. Germline CDR1 is DFQATT and CDR2 is SNEGSKA (reference sequence). With 4 bases removed from V and 2 bases from J, the gap between germline ends came to 10 bases. CDR3 coding DNA: TGCAGTGCTAATAAGGCATCCACAGATACGCAGTATTTT. Translation: CSANKASTDTQYF.

The chain uses TRBV20-1 and TRBJ2-3; 12 bases match TRBD2. Trimming at V came to 0 bases and at J to 7 bases, leaving 11 bases not matched to a gene. CDR1 and CDR2 (germline): DFQATT, SNEGSKA (reference sequence). CDR3 length: 17 amino acids. The CDR3 nucleotides read TGCAGTGCTAGAGAATTCAGACTAGCGGGAGCTTCACATACGCAGTATTTT. It codes for CSAREFRLAGASHTQYF.

This clonotype was observed once. Since no conserved phenylalanine or tryptophan closes the CDR3, a read error is the likely cause. The chain couples TRBV7-9 to TRBJ1-1; D remains ambiguous. Germline V lookup: CDR1 SEHNR, CDR2 FQNEAQ (reference sequence). The CDR3 runs to 14 residues. The CDR3 spells CASSLQALNTEAFV. In nucleotides, the CDR3 is TGTGCCAGCAGCTTACAGGCCCTGAACACTGAGGCTTTCGTT.

The sample holds many counts of this clonotype. The chain links TRBV12-3 or TRBV12-4 to TRBJ1-1; D unclear. The CDR3 length is 13 residues. V lost 3 bases and J lost 4, with 9 bases in between. The CDR3 DNA is TGTGCCAGCAGTTTGAGGAGTCCCACTGAAGCTTTCTTT. Encoded protein: CASSLRSPTEAFF.

This clonotype was seen many times. V is TRBV19 and J is TRBJ2-7; weak D call: TRBD1 (7 bases). This CDR3 has 15 amino acids. V lost 5 bases and J lost 2, with 16 bases in between. The V gene's germline CDR1 is LNHDA and CDR2 SQIVND (reference sequence). The DNA for the CDR3 is TGTGCCAGTAGTGTCTTTGGAGGGACAGCCTACGAGCAGTACTTC. As protein: CASSVFGGTAYEQYF.

This clonotype was picked up many times. The gene calls are TRBV5-1 and TRBJ2-2; 7 nucleotides match TRBD2. V shed 4 bases and J 8 bases; nucleotides not matched to a gene: 14. In germline, CDR1 is SGHRS, CDR2 YFSETQ. The length of the CDR3 is 16 residues. CDR3 in amino acids: CASSPRAGDAYGELFF. CDR3 in DNA: TGCGCCAGCAGCCCGAGGGCGGGAGACGCGTATGGGGAGCTGTTTTTT.

Note on this clonotype: A clone one base away is much larger, so this may be a read error. For the CDR3, the DNA is TGTGCCAGCAGCCTATTAGCGGGATTGGGGGAGCAGTACTTC. It yields the protein CASSLLAGLGEQYF. V usage is TRBV7-9 and J usage is TRBJ2-7; 8 bases match TRBD2. The CDR3 has 14 amino acids. CDR1 SEHNR and CDR2 FQNEAQ come from the germline V gene (reference sequence). J gave up 7 bases and V 5 bases, and 10 bases lay outside the gene matches.

This clonotype was counted at least ten times. The rearrangement joins TRBV28 to TRBJ2-7; 9 bases line up with TRBD1. Germline V CDR1 and CDR2: MDHEN, SYDVKM. J gave up 0 bases and V 7 bases, and 4 bases lay outside the gene matches. The CDR3 sequence is 14 residues long. The CDR3 nucleotides read TGTGCCAGCAACACAGGGGGCTACTCCTACGAGCAGTACTTC. It codes for CASNTGGYSYEQYF.

The chain combines TRBV7-2 with TRBJ2-5; 10 bases fit TRBD2. V trimming: 3 bases; J trimming: 0 bases; junction bases outside the gene matches: 1. The length of the CDR3 is 15 residues. The germline V gene has CDR1 SGHTA and CDR2 FQGNSA. CDR3 coding DNA: TGTGCCAGCAGCTTCACTAGCGGGAACCAAGAGACCCAGTACTTC. Its protein product is CASSFTSGNQETQYF. Full variable domain (remainder filled in from reference TRBV7-2 and TRBJ2-5): GAGVSQSPSNKVTEKGKDVELRCDPISGHTALYWYRQSLGQGLEFLIYFQGNSAPDKSGLPSDRFSAERTGGSVSTLTIQRTQQEDSAVYLCASSFTSGNQETQYFGPGTRLLVL.

This clonotype has at least ten counts. The V and J genes are TRBV28 and TRBJ1-1, with D unresolved. Deletions cut 6 bases from V and 3 bases from J, with 17 bases between. This CDR3 is built from 15 residues. Looked up from germline, CDR1 is MDHEN and CDR2 is SYDVKM. CDR3 in amino acids: CASSPSSETDTEAFF. The CDR3 region has the DNA TGTGCCAGCAGCCCCTCGTCAGAAACCGACACTGAAGCTTTCTTT.

This clonotype came up once. The J gene is TRBJ1-2, the V gene TRBV12-3 or TRBV12-4; a possible D gene is TRBD1 (5 bases). This CDR3 is 14 amino acids long. Trimming removed 10 bases at V and 3 bases at J, with 18 bases between. The CDR3 sequence is CATARGAGDYGYTF. Here the CDR3 DNA reads TGTGCCACAGCCCGTGGGGCTGGGGACTATGGCTACACCTTC.

As regards this clonotype: Mismatch with germline at one junction end may stem from a read error. The chain uses TRBV9 and TRBJ2-6; 8 bases fit TRBD1. This CDR3 is built from 13 residues. In germline, CDR1 is SGDLS, CDR2 YYNGEE. CDR3 residues: CASSVGMDRDVAF. CDR3 bases: TGTGCCAGCAGCGTAGGGATGGACAGGGATGTAGCTTTC.

This clonotype was observed at least ten times. The chain employs TRBV9 and TRBJ1-4; D may be TRBD1 (5 bases). Germline values: CDR1 SGDLS, CDR2 YYNGEE. This CDR3 is 15 amino acids long. The V end lost 3 bases, the J end lost 8 bases, and 17 bases lay between the germline ends. The CDR3 spells CASSGMGAGEEKLFF. In nucleotides, the CDR3 is TGTGCCAGCAGCGGGATGGGTGCGGGGGAAGAAAAACTGTTTTTT.

This clonotype was recorded at least ten times. This chain joins TRBV5-6 and TRBJ2-5; 7 bases fit TRBD1. Germline V gives CDR1 SGHDT, CDR2 YYEEEE. With 5 bases clipped from V and 5 bases from J, the junction kept 9 bases outside the gene matches. This CDR3 comprises 14 residues. The CDR3 DNA reads TGTGCCAGCAGTCGAAAGACAGGGATGGAGACCCAGTACTTC. Amino acid sequence: CASSRKTGMETQYF. The full variable domain, completed using reference TRBV5-6 and TRBJ2-5, is DAGVTQSPTHLIKTRGQQVTLRCSPKSGHDTVSWYQQALGQGPQFIFQYYEEEERQRGNFPDRFSGHQFPNYSSELNVNALLLGDSALYLCASSRKTGMETQYFGPGTRLLVL.

By share, this clonotype counts as medium-sized. The V and J genes are TRBV2 and TRBJ1-2; no clear D gene. Trimming removed 5 bases at V and 0 bases at J, with 4 bases between. CDR3 length: 12 residues. Germline V gives CDR1 SNHLY, CDR2 FYNNEI. In DNA form, the CDR3 reads TGTGCCAGCAGTCTAACTAACTATGGCTACACCTTC. This sequence encodes CASSLTNYGYTF.

This clonotype was observed many times. The chain is built from TRBV6-5 and TRBJ2-2, with 7 bases fitting TRBD2. From germline, CDR1 is MNHEY and CDR2 SVGAGI. This CDR3 is built from 17 residues. The ends lost 6 bases at V and 1 base at J; junction bases unmatched: 11. The CDR3 nucleotides read TGTGCCAGCAGATATCTTACGGGAGGAAAGAACACCGGGGAGCTGTTTTTT. Protein sequence: CASRYLTGGKNTGELFF.

Concerning this clonotype: A read error may explain this, as a much larger clone is one base away. The V and J genes are TRBV7-3 and TRBJ1-2, with D perhaps TRBD1 (6 bases). The germline V gene encodes CDR1 SGHTA and CDR2 FQGTGA. This CDR3 region has 16 residues. CDR3 nucleotide sequence: TGCGCCAGCAGCCAAGGATGCCAGGGGATCGGCTATGGCTACACCTTC. Translation: CASSQGCQGIGYGYTF.

This clonotype was found many times. The chain joins TRBV2 to TRBJ1-4, with D unresolved. Trimming shortened V by 4 bases and J by 1 base, and 10 bases separated the two germline ends. CDR3 length equals 15 residues. CDR1 is SNHLY, CDR2 FYNNEI, per germline. The CDR3, as DNA: TGTGCCAGCAGTGCTTTTGGGAAAACTAATGAAAAACTGTTTTTT. Translation: CASSAFGKTNEKLFF.